This TCR beta chain came from a study of regulatory T cells in long-lasting Graves disease. Broader study findings: Among persistent patients, a larger number of public clonotypes were shared (about 2,800) than among newly diagnosed patients (966).

This clonotype was detected ten times or more. Its target is not known. Arm-PCR of CDR3 regions and iRepertoire HTBI primers were used to build TCR beta libraries. TCRdb called the multiplex PCR reads again in MiXCR, with one record for every CDR3 protein. In the table there are roughly 220,000 distinct CDR3 sequences, roughly 18% of which are singletons. V lost 6 bases, J lost 4 bases, and 13 bases lay in between. This CDR3 is built from 14 residues. The germline CDR1 and CDR2 sequences are SEHNR and FQNEAQ (reference sequence). Time point reported: newly diagnosed GD, antithyroid drugs for less than 3 months. Extracted PBMC RNA gave rise to the TCR library.

V is TRBV7-9 and J is TRBJ1-5; tentatively, D is TRBD1 (6 bases). This receptor was obtained from a female donor with Graves disease. Sequencing used peripheral blood mononuclear cells (PBMCs), obtained at new diagnosis, from a patient treated with antithyroid drugs. The CDR3 protein is CASRAGDGNQPQHF. CDR3 nucleotides: TGTGCCAGCAGGGCAGGGGACGGGAATCAGCCCCAGCATTTT.